This T cell receptor (beta chain) is from a study of shared clonotypes between healthy human individuals. Study observations and caveats: Limited genetic and exposure-history diversity came from having few donors.

Profiled with immunoSEQ multiplex PCR; TCRdb holds only in-frame clones, not every one. The sample carries 2 million to 2.5 million clones, about 93% recorded once. CDR3 length: 14 residues. Germline CDR1 and CDR2: MNHEY and SMNVEV (reference sequence). Trimming cost V 6 bases and J 1 base, with 11 bases left between them. Worth noting for this clone: As yet, its antigen is unknown.

CD8 cells regarded as naive lacked CD45RO, were positively chosen for CCR7, and omitted terminally differentiated effector memory CD45RA+ cells. The chain combines TRBV27 with TRBJ2-3; D call uncertain. Sequenced: naive CD8+ T cells from PBMCs. The receptor comes from a man aged 18 to 30 in good health. Some clones in this sample may be carry-over from other donors' samples. This CDR3 reads CASSHRHGTDTQYF. The DNA for the CDR3 is TGTGCCAGCAGCCACCGACACGGCACAGATACGCAGTATTTT.